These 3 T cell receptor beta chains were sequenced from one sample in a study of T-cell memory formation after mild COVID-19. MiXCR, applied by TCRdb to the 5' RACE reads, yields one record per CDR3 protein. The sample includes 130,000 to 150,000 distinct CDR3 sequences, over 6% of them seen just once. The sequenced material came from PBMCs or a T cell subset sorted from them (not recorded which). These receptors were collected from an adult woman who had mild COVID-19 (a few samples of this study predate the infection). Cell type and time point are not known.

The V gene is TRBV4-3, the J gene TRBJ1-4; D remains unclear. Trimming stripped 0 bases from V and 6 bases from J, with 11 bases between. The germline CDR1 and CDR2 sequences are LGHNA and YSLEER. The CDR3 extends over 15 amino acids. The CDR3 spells CASSQDASTDEKLFF. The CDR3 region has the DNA TGCGCCAGCAGCCAAGATGCCAGTACCGATGAAAAACTGTTTTTT.

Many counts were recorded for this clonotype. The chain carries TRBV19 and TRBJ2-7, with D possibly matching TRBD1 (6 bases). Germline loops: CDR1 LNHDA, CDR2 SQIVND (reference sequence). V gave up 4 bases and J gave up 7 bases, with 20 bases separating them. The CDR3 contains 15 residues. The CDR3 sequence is CASSTAATGFGEQYF. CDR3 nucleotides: TGTGCCAGTAGTACTGCCGCCACAGGGTTCGGGGAGCAGTACTTC.

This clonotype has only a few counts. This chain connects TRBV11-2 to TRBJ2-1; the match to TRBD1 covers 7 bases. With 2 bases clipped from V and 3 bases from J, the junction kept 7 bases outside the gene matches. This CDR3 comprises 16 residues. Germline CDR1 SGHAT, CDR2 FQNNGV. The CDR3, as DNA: TGTGCCAGCAGCTTAATAAGGGGGCCACACTACAATGAGCAGTTCTTC. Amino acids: CASSLIRGPHYNEQFF.